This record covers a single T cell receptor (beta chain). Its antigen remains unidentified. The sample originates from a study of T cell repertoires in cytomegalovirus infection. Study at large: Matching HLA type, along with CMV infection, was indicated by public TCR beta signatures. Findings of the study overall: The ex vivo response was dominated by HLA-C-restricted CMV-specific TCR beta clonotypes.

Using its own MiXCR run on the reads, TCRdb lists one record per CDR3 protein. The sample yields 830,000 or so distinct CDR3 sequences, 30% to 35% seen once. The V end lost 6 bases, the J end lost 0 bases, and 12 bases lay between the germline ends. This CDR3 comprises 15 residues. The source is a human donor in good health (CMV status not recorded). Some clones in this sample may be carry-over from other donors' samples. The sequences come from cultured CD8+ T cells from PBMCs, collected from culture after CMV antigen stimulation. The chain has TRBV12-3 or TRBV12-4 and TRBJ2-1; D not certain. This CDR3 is CASSRSESSYNEQFF. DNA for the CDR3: TGTGCCAGCAGCCGTTCAGAAAGCTCCTACAATGAGCAGTTCTTC.